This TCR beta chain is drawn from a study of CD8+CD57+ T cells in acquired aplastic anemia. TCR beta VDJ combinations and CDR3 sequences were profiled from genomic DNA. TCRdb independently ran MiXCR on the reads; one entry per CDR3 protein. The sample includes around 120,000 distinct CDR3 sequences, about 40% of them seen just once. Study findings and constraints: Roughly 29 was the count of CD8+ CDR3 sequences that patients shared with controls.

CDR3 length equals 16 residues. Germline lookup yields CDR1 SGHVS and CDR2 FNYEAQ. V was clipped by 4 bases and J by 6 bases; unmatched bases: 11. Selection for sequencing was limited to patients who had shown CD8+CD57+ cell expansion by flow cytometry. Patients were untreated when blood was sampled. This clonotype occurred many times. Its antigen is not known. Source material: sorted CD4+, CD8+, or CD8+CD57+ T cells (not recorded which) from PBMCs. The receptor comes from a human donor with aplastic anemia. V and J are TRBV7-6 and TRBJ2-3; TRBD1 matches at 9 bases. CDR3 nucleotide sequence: TGTGCCAGCAGCTCTGGCCGGGACAGGGCAAAGGATACGCAGTATTTT. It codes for CASSSGRDRAKDTQYF. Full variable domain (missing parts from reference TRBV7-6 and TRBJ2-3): GAGVSQSPRYKVTKRGQDVALRCDPISGHVSLYWYRQALGQGPEFLTYFNYEAQQDKSGLPNDRFSAERPEGSISTLTIQRTEQRDSAMYRCASSSGRDRAKDTQYFGPGTRLTVL.